This entry lists 18 T cell receptor beta chains sequenced from one sample in a study of regulatory and conventional T cells in RAG deficiency. Conventional CD4+ T cells were sorted from blood as CD25-low CD127-high cells. Clones were read by immunoSEQ multiplex PCR, and TCRdb kept only the in-frame ones, dropping some. The repertoire holds about 34,000 clones, with 75% to 80% as singletons. These records were also assigned to another study, of regulatory T cells. That publication notes: Amplification used 52 TRBV primers and 13 TRBJ primers.

The sequenced material came from CD4+ effector T cells sorted from blood. Receptors were obtained from a human donor in good health.

The V call is TRBV5-1, the J call TRBJ1-1; D remains unclear. The CDR3 is 13 residues long. The V end was cut by 2 bases, the J end by 1 base, with 6 bases between. Per germline, CDR1 SGHRS and CDR2 YFSETQ. CDR3 sequence: CASSLSENTEAFF. The CDR3 DNA reads TGCGCCAGCAGCTTATCGGAGAACACTGAAGCTTTCTTT.

The V gene is TRBV5-4, the J gene TRBJ1-1; D remains unclear. The CDR3 length is 12 residues. Per the germline V gene, CDR1 is SGHNT and CDR2 is YYREEE (reference sequence). Trimming took 1 base from V and 7 from J, leaving 8 bases between them. CDR3 in DNA: TGTGCCAGCAGCTTGCTGCGGGATGAAGCTTTCTTT. Amino acids: CASSLLRDEAFF. The full variable domain, rest sourced from reference TRBV5-4 and TRBJ1-1, is ETGVTQSPTHLIKTRGQQVTLRCSSQSGHNTVSWYQQALGQGPQFIFQYYREEENGRGNFPPRFSGLQFPNYSSELNVNALELDDSALYLCASSLLRDEAFFGQGTRLTVV.

The chain recombines TRBV2 with TRBJ2-3, with 10 nucleotides matching TRBD2. The CDR3 has 14 residues. Per germline, CDR1 SNHLY and CDR2 FYNNEI. J was trimmed by 3 bases and V by 6 bases; bases with no gene match: 3. The CDR3 sequence: CASRVLAGTDTQYF. For the CDR3, the DNA is TGTGCCAGCAGGGTACTAGCGGGGACAGATACGCAGTATTTT.

V is TRBV5-4 and J is TRBJ2-3; 8 positions agree with TRBD2. Germline V gene sequence: CDR1 SGHNT, CDR2 YYREEE (reference sequence). Trimming took 4 bases from V and 0 from J; bases not matched to a gene: 7. The CDR3 is made up of 16 amino acids. The CDR3 nucleotides are TGTGCCAGCAGCACCGAGCCGGGGGGGAGCACAGATACGCAGTATTTT. Protein sequence: CASSTEPGGSTDTQYF.

The chain uses TRBV7-8 and TRBJ1-6; 8 positions agree with TRBD1. CDR1 SGHVS and CDR2 FQNEAQ come from the germline V gene. CDR3 length equals 17 residues. Trimming removed 4 bases from V and 10 bases from J; junction bases left unmatched: 15. This CDR3 is CASSSYRDRLGRSPLHF. As DNA, the CDR3 is TGTGCCAGCAGCTCGTACCGGGACAGGCTCGGTCGGTCACCCCTCCACTTT.

V is TRBV6-5 and J is TRBJ2-7; 9 nucleotides agree with TRBD2. The CDR3 extends over 14 amino acids. CDR1 is MNHEY and CDR2 is SVGAGI in the germline V gene. The V and J ends lost 6 bases and 2 bases, in that order; junction bases with no gene match: 5. The CDR3 DNA reads TGTGCCAGCAGAGCGGGGGGCAGGGCCTACGAGCAGTACTTC. Amino acid sequence: CASRAGGRAYEQYF.

The rearrangement joins TRBV15 to TRBJ1-1, with TRBD1 identical over 7 bases. Losses at the gene ends were 2 bases for V and 2 bases for J; bases not matched to a gene: 5. The CDR3 runs 15 residues. Germline CDR1 reads LNHNV; CDR2 reads YYDKDF (reference sequence). CDR3 amino acids: CATSRTDRINTEAFF. The DNA for the CDR3 is TGTGCCACCAGCAGAACGGACAGGATTAACACTGAAGCTTTCTTT. The full variable domain, rest sourced from reference TRBV15 and TRBJ1-1, is DAMVIQNPRYQVTQFGKPVTLSCSQTLNHNVMYWYQQKSSQAPKLLFHYYDKDFNNEADTPDNFQSRRPNTSFCFLDIRSPGLGDTAMYLCATSRTDRINTEAFFGQGTRLTVV.

The sample holds one count of this clone. The gene calls are TRBV11-3 and TRBJ2-2; D ambiguous. The ends were cut back, 5 bases at V and 2 bases at J, with 15 bases in the middle. This CDR3 has 16 residues. Germline-derived CDR1 and CDR2 are SGHNT and YENEEA. For the CDR3, the DNA is TGTGCCAGCAGCCCAGCCGGCAAGGAAAACACCGGGGAGCTGTTTTTT. As protein: CASSPAGKENTGELFF.

This clone was seen a handful of times. This sequence joins TRBV7-9 and TRBJ1-2; D is undetermined. There are 14 residues in the CDR3. Germline CDR1 SEHNR, CDR2 FQNEAQ (reference sequence). V lost 2 bases and J lost 2, with 9 bases in between. The CDR3 nucleotides are TGTGCCAGCAGCTTACTGACGGACAACTATGGCTACACCTTC. Protein sequence: CASSLLTDNYGYTF.

This clone was seen only a few times. This sequence joins TRBV5-1 and TRBJ1-2; 7 bases map to TRBD1. Trimming at V came to 6 bases and at J to 6 bases, leaving 2 bases not matched to a gene. This CDR3 spans 11 amino acids. Germline CDR1 and CDR2: SGHRS and YFSETQ. CDR3 nucleotide sequence: TGCGCCAGCATCGACAGGGATGGCTACACCTTC. Protein product: CASIDRDGYTF.

The chain uses TRBV7-9 and TRBJ2-7; D remains unclear. The CDR3 sequence is 12 residues long. V lost 1 base and J lost 12, with 13 bases in between. Germline CDR1 and CDR2: SEHNR and FQNEAQ (reference sequence). CDR3 protein: CASSLGVLPPYF. The CDR3 nucleotides read TGTGCCAGCAGCTTAGGGGTCCTCCCCCCGTACTTC.

This chain connects TRBV28 to TRBJ1-6; 9 bases line up with TRBD1. Germline CDR1 MDHEN, CDR2 SYDVKM. V was pared by 5 bases and J by 7 bases, with 12 bases of the junction left unmatched. The CDR3 sequence is 17 residues long. The DNA of the CDR3 is TGTGCCAGCAGTCGCGTCCGGACAGGGGTCTTGAATTCACCCCTCCACTTT. Encoded protein: CASSRVRTGVLNSPLHF. Variable domain in full (rest from reference TRBV28 and TRBJ1-6): DVKVTQSSRYLVKRTGEKVFLECVQDMDHENMFWYRQDPGLGLRLIYFSYDVKMKEKGDIPEGYSVSREKKERFSLILESASTNQTSMYLCASSRVRTGVLNSPLHFGNGTRLTVT.

This chain connects TRBV15 to TRBJ2-1; D ambiguous. V lost 0 bases and J 1 base, leaving 10 bases between the germline ends. This CDR3 has 16 amino acids. Germline V lookup: CDR1 LNHNV, CDR2 YYDKDF (reference sequence). In DNA, the CDR3 is TGTGCCACCAGCAGAGATCCGTCTAGATCCTACAATGAGCAGTTCTTC. Its translation: CATSRDPSRSYNEQFF. Full variable domain (missing parts from reference TRBV15 and TRBJ2-1): DAMVIQNPRYQVTQFGKPVTLSCSQTLNHNVMYWYQQKSSQAPKLLFHYYDKDFNNEADTPDNFQSRRPNTSFCFLDIRSPGLGDTAMYLCATSRDPSRSYNEQFFGPGTRLTVL.

The chain couples TRBV12-5 to TRBJ1-5, with a possible D match to TRBD1 (6 bases). V was pared by 6 bases and J by 2 bases, with 14 bases between. CDR1 and CDR2 (germline): LGHNT, FRNRAP. The CDR3 is 15 amino acids. The CDR3 DNA follows: TGTGCTAGTGGCAGGACAGAGGAAGGCAATCAGCCCCAGCATTTT. It yields the protein CASGRTEEGNQPQHF.

This chain joins TRBV6-5 and TRBJ1-1, with 9 positions matching TRBD1. Germline assignment: CDR1 MNHEY and CDR2 SVGAGI. V trimming: 2 bases; J trimming: 4 bases; junction bases outside the gene matches: 2. CDR3 length: 14 residues. CDR3 in amino acids: CASSYRDRVTEAFF. The CDR3 bases are TGTGCCAGCAGTTACCGGGACAGGGTCACTGAAGCTTTCTTT.

The chain uses TRBV15 and TRBJ2-7; possibly TRBD1 or TRBD2 for D (5 bases each). Germline V gene lookup returns CDR1 LNHNV and CDR2 YYDKDF (reference sequence). This CDR3 has 15 amino acids. V was pared by 0 bases and J by 8 bases, with 17 bases between. Written as DNA, the CDR3 is TGTGCCACCAGCAGAGATACGGGACCGTCACTAAAGCAGTACTTC. Its translation is CATSRDTGPSLKQYF.

This sequence joins TRBV29-1 and TRBJ1-4; D gene uncertain. V was clipped by 4 bases and J by 0 bases, with 9 bases between them. CDR1 is SQVTM, CDR2 ANQGSEA, per germline. The CDR3 loop spans 14 amino acids. Here the CDR3 reads CSVALVATNEKLFF. For the CDR3, the DNA is TGCAGCGTTGCCCTAGTAGCAACTAATGAAAAACTGTTTTTT.

The V call is TRBV28, the J call TRBJ1-4; 7 bases are shared with TRBD1. Losses at the gene ends were 5 bases for V and 10 bases for J; bases not matched to a gene: 4. The germline V gene encodes CDR1 MDHEN and CDR2 SYDVKM. The CDR3 sequence is 12 residues long. The CDR3 is CASSQGEAKLFF. CDR3 nucleotide sequence: TGTGCCAGCAGTCAGGGGGAGGCAAAACTGTTTTTT.